This entry lists 18 T cell receptor beta chains sequenced from one sample in a study of blood T cell repertoires in COVID-19. Clones were sequenced by immunoSEQ multiplex PCR, and TCRdb holds only the in-frame ones, with some missing. Here the sample spans hundreds of thousands of clones, more than 75% being singletons. The sample was peripheral blood. The receptors were sampled from a young woman who had recovered from COVID-19.

Concerning this clone itself: This sample also contains other DNA sequences that code for the same CDR3. This chain joins TRBV18 and TRBJ1-2; 8 nucleotides line up with TRBD1. This CDR3 spans 13 amino acids. The J segment lost 5 bases and the V segment lost 3 bases, leaving 2 bases of the junction unmatched. Per germline, CDR1 KGHSH and CDR2 LQKENI. CDR3 sequence (DNA): TGTGCCAGCTCACCGGACAGGGAGTATGGCTACACCTTC. Translated, it gives CASSPDREYGYTF.

Regarding this clone: The identical CDR3 is also encoded by other nucleotide sequences in the sample. This chain uses TRBV18 with TRBJ2-1; 13 nucleotides agree with TRBD2. Per the germline V gene, CDR1 is KGHSH and CDR2 is LQKENI. The CDR3 loop spans 17 amino acids. The junction had 3 bases not matched to a gene; V was cut back by 3 bases and J by 1 base. DNA for the CDR3: TGTGCCAGCTCACCCCCGACTAGCGGGGGGTCCTACAATGAGCAGTTCTTC. This gives the protein CASSPPTSGGSYNEQFF.

The chain joins TRBV2 to TRBJ1-2; D call uncertain. The CDR3 is 13 amino acids. Germline V gene sequence: CDR1 SNHLY, CDR2 FYNNEI. The V and J ends lost 6 bases and 8 bases respectively, with 16 bases between them. The CDR3 nucleotides are TGTGCCAGCAGGAGGGAGACCCGGGTCGGCTACACCTTC. Translated: CASRRETRVGYTF.

The genes are TRBV7-9 and TRBJ1-3; D not certain. CDR1 is SEHNR and CDR2 is FQNEAQ in the germline V gene (reference sequence). V lost 1 base, J lost 0 bases, and 10 bases lay in between. The CDR3 contains 16 residues. The CDR3 DNA follows: TGTGCCAGCAGCTTAGACCCTCGGAGCTCTGGAAACACCATATATTTT. Residues: CASSLDPRSSGNTIYF.

The CDR3 coding sequence is TGTGCCAGCAGCTTTTCGATCTCAGTGAACACTGAAGCTTTCTTT. Its translation is CASSFSISVNTEAFF. The chain is built from TRBV11-2 and TRBJ1-1; D uncertain. Germline V gene sequence: CDR1 SGHAT, CDR2 FQNNGV. V gave up 3 bases and J gave up 0 bases, with 11 bases separating them. The length of the CDR3 is 15 residues.

This sequence joins TRBV19 and TRBJ2-5, with 10 bases identical to TRBD1. CDR1 and CDR2 from the germline V gene are LNHDA and SQIVND (reference sequence). V gave up 5 bases and J gave up 3 bases; unmatched junction bases: 6. The CDR3 runs 15 residues. CDR3 amino acids: CASSVTGTGEETQYF. The DNA of the CDR3 is TGTGCCAGTAGTGTCACCGGGACAGGGGAAGAGACCCAGTACTTC.

This chain's CDR3 is CASSETLHTSAVGNEQFF. The CDR3 coding sequence is TGTGCCAGCAGTGAAACGCTCCACACTAGCGCGGTAGGGAATGAGCAGTTCTTC. V is TRBV6-1 and J is TRBJ2-1, with 7 bases identical to TRBD2. Trimming cost V 2 bases and J 7 bases; bases outside gene matches: 17. The V gene's germline CDR1 is MNHNS and CDR2 SASEGT. This CDR3 is built from 18 residues.

A word on this clone: Other DNA sequences from this sample encode an identical CDR3 as well. The gene calls are TRBV5-1 and TRBJ2-3, with TRBD2 matching 7 bases. The germline V gene has CDR1 SGHRS and CDR2 YFSETQ. V lost 3 bases and J lost 1; bases outside the gene matches: 5. This CDR3 region has 15 residues. This CDR3 reads CASSSGGLGTDTQYF. CDR3 DNA sequence: TGCGCCAGCAGCTCGGGGGGTTTGGGCACAGATACGCAGTATTTT.

The chain recombines TRBV27 with TRBJ1-5; tentative D call: TRBD1 (6 bases). The germline V gene has CDR1 MNHEY and CDR2 SMNVEV (reference sequence). The CDR3 has 14 amino acids. Trimming shortened V by 7 bases and J by 1 base, and 11 bases separated the two germline ends. The CDR3 here is CASKVQGSNQPQHF. The CDR3 nucleotides read TGTGCCAGCAAGGTTCAGGGGAGCAATCAGCCCCAGCATTTT.

The chain couples TRBV30 to TRBJ1-2; D might be TRBD1 (6 bases). The ends were cut back, 3 bases at V and 4 bases at J, with 9 bases in the middle. The CDR3 is made up of 12 amino acids. Looked up from germline, CDR1 is GTSNPN and CDR2 is SVGIG (reference sequence). Here the CDR3 DNA reads TGTGCCTGGAGGGTCAGGGGCTATGGCTACACCTTC. Its translation is CAWRVRGYGYTF.

This clone was seen a single time. The genes are TRBV6-5 and TRBJ1-6; 10 bases agree with TRBD1. V shed 3 bases and J 7 bases; nucleotides not matched to a gene: 3. The CDR3 has 15 residues. Germline loops: CDR1 MNHEY, CDR2 SVGAGI. DNA for the CDR3: TGTGCCAGCAGTTATGTGGGACAGGGGAATTCACCCCTCCACTTT. Translation: CASSYVGQGNSPLHF.

The V gene is TRBV7-2, the J gene TRBJ2-7, with D possibly being TRBD1 (6 bases). Trimming cost V 4 bases and J 3 bases, with 10 bases left between them. Looked up from germline, CDR1 is SGHTA and CDR2 is FQGNSA. The CDR3 is 13 amino acids. The CDR3 sequence is CASSYQGNYEQYF. In nucleotides, the CDR3 is TGTGCCAGCAGCTATCAGGGGAACTACGAGCAGTACTTC.

The chain recombines TRBV6-2 or TRBV6-3 with TRBJ2-3; TRBD2 agrees at 11 bases. The CDR3 loop spans 15 amino acids. Losses at the gene ends were 6 bases for V and 3 bases for J; bases not matched to a gene: 5. Germline values: CDR1 MNHEY, CDR2 SVGEGT. The CDR3 loop reads CASSETSGMTDTQYF. For the CDR3, the DNA is TGTGCCAGCAGCGAGACTAGCGGGATGACAGATACGCAGTATTTT.

The genes are TRBV7-9 and TRBJ2-7; 8 bases fit TRBD1. The germline CDR1 and CDR2 sequences are SEHNR and FQNEAQ (reference sequence). J was trimmed by 2 bases and V by 5 bases; bases with no gene match: 11. The CDR3 runs 16 residues. CDR3 region: CASSIPPGTGTYEQYF. As DNA, the CDR3 is TGTGCCAGCAGCATCCCCCCTGGGACAGGAACCTACGAGCAGTACTTC.

The genes are TRBV4-3 and TRBJ2-5, with D possibly being TRBD1 (5 bases). Germline V lookup: CDR1 LGHNA, CDR2 YSLEER. The V end lost 0 bases, the J end lost 1 base, and 9 bases lay between the germline ends. This CDR3 spans 15 amino acids. The CDR3 coding sequence is TGCGCCAGCAGCCAAGAATGGGGCCTCCAAGAGACCCAGTACTTC. Protein product: CASSQEWGLQETQYF.

The V call is TRBV7-6, the J call TRBJ2-7; D might be TRBD2 (5 bases). Trimming took off 4 bases at V and 5 bases at J, with 18 bases between the two ends. This CDR3 has 15 residues. The germline V gene encodes CDR1 SGHVS and CDR2 FNYEAQ. The CDR3 DNA sequence: TGTGCCAGCAGCTCGGACTCCTACTCCTTCCACGAGCAGTACTTC. This translates into CASSSDSYSFHEQYF.

This sequence joins TRBV10-3 and TRBJ2-3, with 9 bases identical to TRBD2. Germline assignment: CDR1 ENHRY and CDR2 SYGVKD. The length of the CDR3 is 17 residues. V shed 6 bases, J shed 1 base, and the junction held 11 bases outside the gene matches. The CDR3 nucleotides are TGTGCCATCAGATTTGCGGGAGGGCAGAAGGGCACAGATACGCAGTATTTT. It yields the protein CAIRFAGGQKGTDTQYF.

The V call is TRBV5-1, the J call TRBJ2-5; a possible D gene is TRBD1 (6 bases). The CDR3 has 16 residues. With 4 bases removed from V and 2 bases from J, the gap between germline ends came to 18 bases. The germline CDR1 and CDR2 sequences are SGHRS and YFSETQ. CDR3 region: CASSPPWTDQQETQYF. In DNA, the CDR3 is TGCGCCAGCAGCCCTCCGTGGACAGATCAGCAAGAGACCCAGTACTTC.